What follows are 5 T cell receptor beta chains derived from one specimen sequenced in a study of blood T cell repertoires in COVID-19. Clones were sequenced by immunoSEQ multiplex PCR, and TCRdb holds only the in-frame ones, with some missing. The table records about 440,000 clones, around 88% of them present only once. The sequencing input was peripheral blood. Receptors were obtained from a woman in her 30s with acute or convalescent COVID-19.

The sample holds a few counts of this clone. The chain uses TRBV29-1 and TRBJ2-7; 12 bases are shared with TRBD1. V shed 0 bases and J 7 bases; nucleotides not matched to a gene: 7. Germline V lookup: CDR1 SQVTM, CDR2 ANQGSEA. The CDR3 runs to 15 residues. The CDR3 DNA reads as TGCAGCGTTGAAGATAGGGGACAGGGGGCTCGAGAGCAGTACTTC. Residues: CSVEDRGQGAREQYF.

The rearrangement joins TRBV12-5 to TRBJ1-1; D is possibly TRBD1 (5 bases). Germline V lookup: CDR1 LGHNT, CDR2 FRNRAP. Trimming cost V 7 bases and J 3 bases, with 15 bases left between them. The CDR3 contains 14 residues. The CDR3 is CASAPAGGDTEAFF. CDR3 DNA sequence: TGTGCTAGTGCTCCCGCCGGGGGTGACACTGAAGCTTTCTTT.

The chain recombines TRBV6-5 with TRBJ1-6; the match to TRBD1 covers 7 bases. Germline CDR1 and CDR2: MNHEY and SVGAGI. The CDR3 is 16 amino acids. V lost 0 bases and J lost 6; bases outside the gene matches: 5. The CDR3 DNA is TGTGCCAGCAGTTACTCATTCGGGACAGCTAATTCACCCCTCCACTTT. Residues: CASSYSFGTANSPLHF.

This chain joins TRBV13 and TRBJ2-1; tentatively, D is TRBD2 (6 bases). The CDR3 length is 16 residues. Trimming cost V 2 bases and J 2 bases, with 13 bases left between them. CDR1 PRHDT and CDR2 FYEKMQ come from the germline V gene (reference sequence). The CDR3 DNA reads TGTGCCAGCAGCTTATTGGGACGGGGGACCTACAATGAGCAGTTCTTC. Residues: CASSLLGRGTYNEQFF.

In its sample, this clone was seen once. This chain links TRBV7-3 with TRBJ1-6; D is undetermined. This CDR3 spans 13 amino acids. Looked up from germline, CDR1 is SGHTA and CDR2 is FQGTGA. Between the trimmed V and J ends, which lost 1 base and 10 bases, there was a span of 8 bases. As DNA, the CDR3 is TGTGCCAGCAGCTTAAAGGAGGGCTCACCCCTCCACTTT. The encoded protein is CASSLKEGSPLHF.